A selection of T cell receptor beta chains follows, all from one sample in a study of cytomegalovirus exposure and HLA in healthy donors. Method: immunoSEQ multiplex PCR; TCRdb's copy keeps in-frame clones and lacks some. The sample includes tens of thousands of clones, roughly 70% of them seen just once. The specimen was PBMCs. The source is a man aged 65 to 85 in good health and CMV-seronegative. The CDR3 runs from the conserved cysteine through the conserved F or W. Fields, in order: V gene, J gene, CDR3 protein.

V gene: TRBV19
J gene: TRBJ2-3
CDR3 protein: CASSLGLTSTDTQYF

V gene: TRBV6-5
J gene: TRBJ1-2
CDR3 protein: CASSSPGQGAYGYTF

V gene: TRBV5-1
J gene: TRBJ2-7
CDR3 protein: CASSLPGYEQYF

V gene: TRBV5-1
J gene: TRBJ2-5
CDR3 protein: CASSLAPAGAQETQYF

V gene: TRBV11-2
J gene: TRBJ1-1
CDR3 protein: CASSLGQTEAFF

V gene: TRBV5-5
J gene: TRBJ1-1
CDR3 protein: CASRLTVGGLNTEAFF

V gene: TRBV19
J gene: TRBJ2-7
CDR3 protein: CASSRAGVSDEQYF

V gene: TRBV7-8
J gene: TRBJ2-5
CDR3 protein: CASSLGAREETQYF

V gene: TRBV11-3
J gene: TRBJ2-3
CDR3 protein: CASSLTQEDTQYF

V gene: TRBV7-2
J gene: TRBJ2-7
CDR3 protein: CASSTLGVRLGEQYF

V gene: TRBV28
J gene: TRBJ1-3
CDR3 protein: CASSSQGLAGNTIYF

V gene: TRBV4-3
J gene: TRBJ1-1
CDR3 protein: CASSQEFGQNTEAFF

V gene: TRBV7-9
J gene: TRBJ2-7
CDR3 protein: CASSLGGDRSSYEQYF

V gene: TRBV9
J gene: TRBJ1-2
CDR3 protein: CASSATSTEANYGYTF

V gene: TRBV4-3
J gene: TRBJ2-1
CDR3 protein: CASSQMTRGGYNEQFF

V gene: TRBV6-5
J gene: TRBJ2-7
CDR3 protein: CASSYQWDSPYEQYF

V gene: TRBV6-6
J gene: TRBJ1-1
CDR3 protein: CASSYGDRANTEAFF

V gene: TRBV11-2
J gene: TRBJ2-5
CDR3 protein: CASSQGLIETQYF

V gene: TRBV2
J gene: TRBJ1-1
CDR3 protein: CASKEQGITEAFF

V gene: TRBV6-5
J gene: TRBJ1-2
CDR3 protein: CASSYSTGVGGYTF

V gene: TRBV6-6
J gene: TRBJ2-3
CDR3 protein: CASSTTGAQYF

V gene: TRBV18
J gene: TRBJ2-1
CDR3 protein: CASSRDSSYNEQFF

V gene: TRBV6-4
J gene: TRBJ1-1
CDR3 protein: CASKSDRGGTEAFF

V gene: TRBV1
J gene: TRBJ2-1
CDR3 protein: CTGGLAGVGFNNEQFF

V gene: TRBV6-1
J gene: TRBJ1-5
CDR3 protein: CASGRGANQPQHF

V gene: TRBV5-1
J gene: TRBJ1-1
CDR3 protein: CASSWGTELNTEAFF

V gene: TRBV5-1
J gene: TRBJ2-1
CDR3 protein: CASSSDISYNEQFF

V gene: TRBV27
J gene: TRBJ1-2
CDR3 protein: CASSSRASNYGYTF

V gene: TRBV30
J gene: TRBJ2-3
CDR3 protein: CAWSVRGLITDTQYF

V gene: TRBV19
J gene: TRBJ1-5
CDR3 protein: CASSIVGGQGDQPQHF

V gene: TRBV10-3
J gene: TRBJ2-1
CDR3 protein: CAISETAGGTNNEQFF

V gene: TRBV19
J gene: TRBJ2-1
CDR3 protein: CASNSGAHEQFF

V gene: TRBV29-1
J gene: TRBJ2-1
CDR3 protein: CSVEVAGVGVDEQFF

V gene: TRBV6-6
J gene: TRBJ1-2
CDR3 protein: CASGQGALF

V gene: TRBV7-9
J gene: TRBJ1-5
CDR3 protein: CSSSSSDRYSNQPQHF

V gene: TRBV29-1
J gene: TRBJ1-4
CDR3 protein: CSVERGPGEKLFF

V gene: TRBV6-1
J gene: TRBJ2-4
CDR3 protein: CASRLGQGPKYF

V gene: TRBV4-1
J gene: TRBJ1-1
CDR3 protein: CASSQDLQGYTEAFF

V gene: TRBV19
J gene: TRBJ2-4
CDR3 protein: CATLERGGGNIQYF

V gene: TRBV23-1
J gene: TRBJ2-3
CDR3 protein: CASSQAAGSDTQYF

V gene: TRBV28
J gene: TRBJ1-2
CDR3 protein: CASSFGGVNYGYTF

V gene: TRBV10-2
J gene: TRBJ2-2
CDR3 protein: CASSRGGRGTGELFF

V gene: TRBV5-1
J gene: TRBJ1-4
CDR3 protein: CASSLGGQHGTRNEKLFF

V gene: TRBV11-2
J gene: TRBJ2-1
CDR3 protein: CASSGLAGGEQFF

V gene: TRBV9
J gene: .
CDR3 protein: CASSVGLATYEQYF

V gene: TRBV2
J gene: TRBJ1-4
CDR3 protein: CASRYLGTGNEKLFF

V gene: TRBV5-8
J gene: TRBJ2-1
CDR3 protein: CASRRDTGTGGDEQFF

V gene: TRBV5-1
J gene: TRBJ2-2
CDR3 protein: CASTGSPGFTGELFF

V gene: TRBV7-8
J gene: TRBJ1-1
CDR3 protein: CASSVGRDTEAFF

V gene: TRBV9
J gene: TRBJ2-5
CDR3 protein: CASSAGERQETQYF

V gene: TRBV19
J gene: TRBJ2-2
CDR3 protein: CASSIIGQGVPTGELFF

V gene: TRBV6-6
J gene: TRBJ1-5
CDR3 protein: CASAGGANQPQHF

V gene: TRBV20-1
J gene: TRBJ2-5
CDR3 protein: CSAYSQETQYF